The clone carrying this TCR beta chain was observed many times. Antigen specificity is unknown. Free of prior chemotherapy, radiotherapy and other malignancies, all of the patients were also node-negative on CT and PET/CT. Template was genomic DNA; TCR beta CDR3 amplified in two multiplex PCR rounds. The authors ran first-round PCR with primers specific to each TRBV and TRBJ gene. TCRdb passed the multiplex PCR reads through MiXCR, listing each CDR3 protein once. The repertoire includes roughly 38,000 distinct CDR3 sequences, around a quarter of them detected once, and 25% to 30% sits in the top ten. These data originate in a study of prognosis after radiotherapy for stage I lung cancer. The study's findings and limits: Differences in TRBV and TRBJ gene usage were reportedly observed between patients with and without metastases.

The CDR3 has 15 amino acids. The J segment lost 7 bases and the V segment lost 0 bases, leaving 4 bases of the junction unmatched. Germline V gene sequence: CDR1 SGHKS, CDR2 YYEKEE (reference sequence). This TCR derives from a donor aged 50 or older with non-small cell lung cancer. V is TRBV5-5 and J is TRBJ1-6; TRBD1 agrees at 7 bases. The sequencing here drew on PBMCs, taken before or after stereotactic body radiation therapy (not recorded which). The CDR3 DNA sequence: TGTGCCAGCAGCTTGGGGATACAGGGGAATTCACCCCTCCACTTT. This translates into CASSLGIQGNSPLHF.